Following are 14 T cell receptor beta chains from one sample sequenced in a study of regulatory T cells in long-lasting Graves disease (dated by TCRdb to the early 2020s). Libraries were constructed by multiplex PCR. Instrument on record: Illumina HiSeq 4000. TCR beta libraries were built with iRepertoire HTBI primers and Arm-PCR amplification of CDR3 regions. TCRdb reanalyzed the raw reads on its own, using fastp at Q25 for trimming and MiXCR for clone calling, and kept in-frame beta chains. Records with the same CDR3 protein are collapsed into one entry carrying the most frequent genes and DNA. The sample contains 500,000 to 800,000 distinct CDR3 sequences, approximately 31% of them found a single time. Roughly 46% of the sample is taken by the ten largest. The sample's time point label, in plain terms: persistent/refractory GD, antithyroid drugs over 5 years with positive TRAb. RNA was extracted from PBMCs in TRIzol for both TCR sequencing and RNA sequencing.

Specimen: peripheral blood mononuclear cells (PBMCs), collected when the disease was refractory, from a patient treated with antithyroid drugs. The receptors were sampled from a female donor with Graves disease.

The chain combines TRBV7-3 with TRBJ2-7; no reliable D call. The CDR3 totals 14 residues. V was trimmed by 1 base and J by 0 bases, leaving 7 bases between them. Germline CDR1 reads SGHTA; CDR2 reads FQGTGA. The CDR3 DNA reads TGTGCCAGCAGCTTAATCGTGCTCTCCTACGAGCAGTACTTC. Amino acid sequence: CASSLIVLSYEQYF. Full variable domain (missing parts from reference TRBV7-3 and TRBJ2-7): GAGVSQTPSNKVTEKGKYVELRCDPISGHTALYWYRQSLGQGPEFLIYFQGTGAADDSGLPNDRFFAVRPEGSVSTLKIQRTERGDSAVYLCASSLIVLSYEQYFGPGTRLTVT.

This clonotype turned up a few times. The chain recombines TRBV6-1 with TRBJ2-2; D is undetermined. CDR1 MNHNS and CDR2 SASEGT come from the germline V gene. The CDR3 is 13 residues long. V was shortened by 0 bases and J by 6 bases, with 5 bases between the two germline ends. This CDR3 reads CASSEANPGELFF. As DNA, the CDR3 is TGTGCCAGCAGTGAAGCAAATCCCGGGGAGCTGTTTTTT.

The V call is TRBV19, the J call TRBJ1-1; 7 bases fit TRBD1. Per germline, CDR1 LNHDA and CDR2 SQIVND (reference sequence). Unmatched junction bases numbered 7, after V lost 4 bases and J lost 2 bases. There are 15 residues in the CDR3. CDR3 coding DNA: TGTGCCAGTAGTACACTTTACAGGGGTAACACTGAAGCTTTCTTT. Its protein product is CASSTLYRGNTEAFF. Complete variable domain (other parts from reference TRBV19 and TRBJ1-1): DGGITQSPKYLFRKEGQNVTLSCEQNLNHDAMYWYRQDPGQGLRLIYYSQIVNDFQKGDIAEGYSVSREKKESFPLTVTSAQKNPTAFYLCASSTLYRGNTEAFFGQGTRLTVV.

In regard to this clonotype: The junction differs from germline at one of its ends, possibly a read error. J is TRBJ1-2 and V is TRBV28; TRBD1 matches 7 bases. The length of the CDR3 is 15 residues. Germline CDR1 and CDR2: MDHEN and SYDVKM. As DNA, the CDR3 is TGTGCCAGCAGTTTCCCGACAGGGCGTATCTATGGCTACGCCTTC. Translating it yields CASSFPTGRIYGYAF.

CDR3 amino acids: CASKFRGLVFLPVFFGNTGELFF. For the CDR3, the DNA is TGCGCCAGCAAATTCAGGGGCTTGGTTTTTCTCCCCGTTTTCTTCGGGAACACCGGGGAGCTGTTTTTT. The rearrangement uses TRBV10-1 and TRBJ2-2; perhaps TRBD1 as D (6 bases). CDR1 and CDR2 from the germline V gene are WNHNN and SYGVQD (reference sequence). The CDR3 is 23 residues long. V was trimmed by 7 bases and J by 1 base, leaving 37 bases between them.

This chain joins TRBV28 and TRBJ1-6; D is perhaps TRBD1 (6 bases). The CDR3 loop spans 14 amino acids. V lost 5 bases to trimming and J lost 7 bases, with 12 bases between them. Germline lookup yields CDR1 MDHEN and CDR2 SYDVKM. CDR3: CASSEGQRNSPLHF. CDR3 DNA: TGTGCCAGCAGTGAAGGACAGAGGAATTCACCCCTCCACTTT.

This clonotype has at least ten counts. CDR3 in amino acids: CASSFRVAGYTF. The CDR3 nucleotides are TGTGCCAGCAGTTTCAGGGTGGCTGGCTACACCTTC. The gene calls are TRBV28 and TRBJ1-2; D is possibly TRBD1 (5 bases). Trimming took off 3 bases at V and 7 bases at J, with 9 bases between the two ends. CDR1 is MDHEN and CDR2 is SYDVKM in the germline V gene. This CDR3 region has 12 residues.

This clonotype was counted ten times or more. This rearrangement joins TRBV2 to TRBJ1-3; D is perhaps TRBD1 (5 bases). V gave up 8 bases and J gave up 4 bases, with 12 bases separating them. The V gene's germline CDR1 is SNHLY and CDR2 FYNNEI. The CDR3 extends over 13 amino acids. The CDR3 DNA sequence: TGTGCCAGCGTGCGGGGCGTCGGAAACACCATATATTTT. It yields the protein CASVRGVGNTIYF.

CDR3: CASSEKGADTGELFF. CDR3 DNA sequence: TGTGCCAGCAGTGAAAAGGGGGCAGACACCGGGGAGCTGTTTTTT. The chain carries TRBV6-1 and TRBJ2-2, with TRBD1 matching over 7 bases. This CDR3 spans 15 amino acids. Trimming took 2 bases from V and 3 from J; bases not matched to a gene: 3. Germline CDR1 reads MNHNS; CDR2 reads SASEGT.

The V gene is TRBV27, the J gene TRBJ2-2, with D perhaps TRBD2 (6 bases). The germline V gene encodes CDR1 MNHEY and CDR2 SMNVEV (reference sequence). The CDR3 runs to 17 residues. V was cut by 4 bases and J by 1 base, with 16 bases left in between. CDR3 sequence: CASSSLGLRENTGELFF. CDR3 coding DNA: TGTGCCAGCAGTTCCCTCGGGTTGCGGGAGAACACCGGGGAGCTGTTTTTT.

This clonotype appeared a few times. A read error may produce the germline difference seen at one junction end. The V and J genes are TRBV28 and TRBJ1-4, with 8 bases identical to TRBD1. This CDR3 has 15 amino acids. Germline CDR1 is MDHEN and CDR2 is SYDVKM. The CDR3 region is CAGSLYGTGNEKLFF. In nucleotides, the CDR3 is TGTGCCGGCAGTTTGTACGGGACAGGCAATGAAAAACTGTTTTTT. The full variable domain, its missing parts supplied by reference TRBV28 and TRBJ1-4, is DVKVTQSSRYLVKRTGEKVFLECVQDMDHENMFWYRQDPGLGLRLIYFSYDVKMKEKGDIPEGYSVSREKKERFSLILESASTNQTSMYLCAGSLYGTGNEKLFFGSGTQLSVL.

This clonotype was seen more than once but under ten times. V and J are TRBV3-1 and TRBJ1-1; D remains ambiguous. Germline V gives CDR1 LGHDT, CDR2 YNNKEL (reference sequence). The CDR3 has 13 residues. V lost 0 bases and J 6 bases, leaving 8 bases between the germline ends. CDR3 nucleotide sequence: TGTGCCAGCAGCCAAGATTGGCCTGCTGAAGCTTTCTTT. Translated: CASSQDWPAEAFF. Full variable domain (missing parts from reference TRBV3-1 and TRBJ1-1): DTAVSQTPKYLVTQMGNDKSIKCEQNLGHDTMYWYKQDSKKFLKIMFSYNNKELIINETVPNRFSPKSPDKAHLNLHINSLELGDSAVYFCASSQDWPAEAFFGQGTRLTVV.

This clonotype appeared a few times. CDR3 loop: CASRVLYGARNTEAFF. For the CDR3, the DNA is TGTGCCAGCAGGGTTCTCTATGGTGCCAGGAACACTGAAGCTTTCTTT. The genes are TRBV28 and TRBJ1-1; D call uncertain. V was trimmed by 6 bases and J by 1 base, leaving 18 bases between them. Germline V gives CDR1 MDHEN, CDR2 SYDVKM. The CDR3 length is 16 residues.

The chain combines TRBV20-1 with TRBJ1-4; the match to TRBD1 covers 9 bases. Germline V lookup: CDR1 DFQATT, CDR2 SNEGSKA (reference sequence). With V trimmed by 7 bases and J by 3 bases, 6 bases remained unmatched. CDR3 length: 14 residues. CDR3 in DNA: TGCAGTGGGGACAGGGTTTGGGCTAATGAAAAACTGTTTTTT. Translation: CSGDRVWANEKLFF.